The following is a T cell receptor beta chain sequence with its context. There is no known antigen for this receptor. No quality values exist for individual bases; no much larger clone is one base distant. This sample is part of a study of blood T cells in healthy people across ages (dated by TCRdb to the mid-2010s). Regarding the research as a whole: In model experiments, template switching captured roughly one uniquely barcoded TCR beta cDNA molecule for every two T cells. Using deep sequencing normalized with unique cDNA molecular identifiers, the study measured how TCR beta repertoire diversity changes with age. Donors were grouped into four age groups: young (average approximately 16 years), middle-aged (roughly 40), aged (about 60) and long-lived (over 80). To avoid experimental bias, donors of different ages were spread randomly across the sequencing lanes. Using the same blood draw, the study looked at two additional independent replicas of 1 million unique cDNA reads for two donors, one aged 18 to 30 and the other aged 80 or older. Paper-wide results and their limitations: Because profiling used bulk unsorted PBMCs, naive and antigen-experienced compartments could not be compared conclusively. Compared with the aged group, the long-lived group had more naive CD4+ T cells, fewer expanded clones and increased TCR diversity, suggesting age selection. Observed TCR beta diversity per million T cells fell roughly linearly with age, and a significant reduction was already apparent by age about 38. Estimates of total diversity from one million sequenced T cells were regarded as lower bounds and underestimates. The CMV infection status of donors was not known, potentially confounding age-related changes in expanded clonotypes. The percentage of naive T cells measured by flow cytometry correlated strongly with observed TCR beta diversity.

CDR1 is given as GTSNPN and CDR2 as SVGIG, both from the germline V gene (reference sequence). The CDR3 holds 14 amino acids from the cysteine to the phenylalanine. The DNA shown is the 42-base CDR3, in frame from base 1. Trimming accounts for 3 bases at V and 2 bases at J, while the number of junction bases matched to no gene is 7. The library relied on 5' RACE. The instrument given in TCRdb is Illumina HiSeq 2500. A second roughly 7 to 11 cycle PCR used a sample-barcoded 5' primer and a J-beta primer mix. A template-switch 5' adaptor carrying 12 random nucleotides introduced a unique molecular identifier onto each TCR beta cDNA molecule. Each sample yielded at least 2.5 million CDR3-containing paired-end reads. All of the RNA was converted into first-strand cDNA using the Mint cDNA synthesis kit, with a TRBC-specific oligonucleotide serving as the primer. Following uracil-DNA glycosylase treatment, all cDNA underwent a first 18-cycle PCR with the universal primers M1SS and BC2_uni_R. Per the source publication's procedure: For normalization, 1 million high-quality reads were randomly selected from each sample, with every read carrying a distinct molecular identifier. Instead of being binned into consensus sequences, reads with shared molecular identifiers were discarded. CDR3 identification, clonotype clustering and error correction used MiTCR with a Q25 quality threshold and the strictest error-elimination algorithm. Lower-bound total TCR beta diversity was estimated with a nonparametric unseen species model using Euler transformation. TCRdb passed the public sequencing reads through fastp at Q25 and MiXCR, retaining productive beta sequences. Rows are combined by CDR3 protein, so each entry shows the most common genes and DNA. Clone size and V and J calls follow TCRdb, not the original study. Here the sample has approximately 1.5 million distinct CDR3 sequences; roughly 32% occur a single time. Around 10% of the sample is in the top ten clones.

The donors were some 36 Caucasian individuals from Russia, aged roughly 6 to 100 years, who were systemically healthy. About 10 milliliters of peripheral blood were drawn from each donor into EDTA-treated Vacutainer tubes. Ficoll-Paque density-gradient centrifugation was used to isolate PBMCs, with at least 6.5 million per sample. Total RNA was extracted from PBMCs with Trizol reagent, with at least 6 micrograms obtained per sample. For every donor, flow cytometry on a PBMC aliquot measured the percentage of naive CD45RAhigh/CD27high T cells. The receptor comes from a woman in her 30s in good health. The rearranged segments are TRBV30 and TRBJ2-7; 7 nucleotides in the junction match TRBD1. Sequences were obtained from blood. The bases read TGTGCCTGGAGCGACAGGGCTCTCCCCTACGAGCAGTACTTC. This translates into CAWSDRALPYEQYF. With the rest looked up from the reference TRBV30 and TRBJ2-7 genes rather than sequenced, the full variable domain is SQTIHQWPATLVQPVGSPLSLECTVEGTSNPNLYWYRQAAGRGLQLLFYSVGIGQISSEVPQNLSASRPQDRQFILSSKKLLLSDSGFYLCAWSDRALPYEQYFGPGTRLTVT.